A selection of T cell receptor beta chains follows, all from one sample in a study of T cell changes during pregnancy in multiple sclerosis. TCRdb's table, derived via immunoSEQ multiplex PCR, lists solely in-frame clones and lacks some. This sample yields 35,000 to 45,000 clones, of which 91% are seen a single time; 1.5% to 2% belongs to the top ten. The sample here was CD4+ T cells from peripheral blood mononuclear cells, taken after pregnancy. The source is a female donor in good health, enrolled as a control in a pregnancy study. Both conserved end residues are part of each CDR3.

>TRBJ2-2|TRBV30
CAWNWLNTGELFF
>TRBJ2-2|TRBV2
CASSGTVTGELFF
>TRBJ1-5|TRBV6-1
CASRTGNQPQHF
>TRBJ1-5|TRBV5-5
CASSLVGQGNSGNQPQHF
>TRBJ1-2|TRBV19
CASSEDSLNYGYTF
>TRBJ2-3|TRBV25-1
CASSESGIAGTDTQYF
>TRBJ2-3|TRBV6-6
CASSYRAGGTDTQYF
>TRBJ2-1|TRBV5-1
CASRPGTSGVRSYNEQFF
>TRBJ2-5|TRBV7-9
CASSLKIQRGRSVETQYF
>TRBJ1-5|TRBV19
CASSPQGSGNQPQHF
>TRBJ2-2|TRBV5-6
CASSSGGLGTGELFF
>TRBJ1-2|TRBV4-2
CASSQDRSTNYGYTF
>TRBJ1-2|TRBV15
CATSKGQDYYGYTF
>TRBJ1-1|TRBV19
CASSIERGLPNTEAFF
>TRBJ1-3|TRBV25-1
CASEAGGAWDTIYF
>TRBJ1-1|TRBV18
CASSPRQGTEAFF
>TRBJ2-5|TRBV5-1
CASSLGLAGGREETQYF
>TRBJ2-3|TRBV5-6
CASSFRESTDTQYF
>TRBJ1-6|TRBV14
CASSQVFDSPLHF
>TRBJ2-6|TRBV7-9
CASSLKPGIRGANVLTF
>TRBJ2-3|TRBV10-1
CASRKDGMDTQYF
>TRBJ1-1|TRBV7-9
CASSLSYRSKAEAFF
>TRBJ1-6|TRBV15
CATSRTGTGESPLHF
>TRBJ1-2|TRBV7-8
CASSLDPGLYGYTF
>TRBJ2-2|TRBV6-4
CASSDEASGGTGELFF
>TRBJ2-1|TRBV9
CASSVATGQDNHPEQFF
>TRBJ2-1|TRBV6-5
CASSRNTGLEQFF
>TRBJ2-1|TRBV5-6
CASSLALPGLYNEQFF
>TRBJ2-3|TRBV2
CASSRLAGFTDTQYF
>TRBJ2-1|TRBV29-1
CSVRRLGDEQFF
>TRBJ1-2|TRBV28
CASSLLGGSYGYTF
>TRBJ2-1|TRBV5-6
CASSLDRGRDEQFF
>TRBJ2-7|TRBV6-5
CASSRPILEDEQYF
>TRBJ1-1|TRBV29-1
CSVEGQLNTEAFF
>TRBJ2-2|TRBV28
CASSLGQGTGELFF
>TRBJ1-2|TRBV11-2
CASSLDRVLNYGYTF
>TRBJ2-1|TRBV28
CASSFATVLYNEQFF
>TRBJ2-6|TRBV7-2
CASSPRRAGANVLTF
>TRBJ2-3|TRBV27
CASSLEGGPSTDTQYF
>TRBJ2-1|TRBV7-2
CASSPTREGNEQFF
>TRBJ1-6|TRBV15
CATSRVQNSPLHF
>TRBJ1-1|TRBV7-8
CATREGRAEAFF
>TRBJ2-7|TRBV5-5
CASSLLLSSYEQYF
>TRBJ1-2|TRBV19
CASTGTTNYGYTF
>TRBJ1-2|TRBV27
CASSLDGGFGGYTF
>TRBJ2-7|TRBV4-2
CASSQEGDSAYEQYF
>TRBJ1-2|TRBV16
CASSPPGRTGEGYTF
>TRBJ2-1|TRBV23-1
CASHLGGGAFDEQFF
>TRBJ2-7|TRBV11-2
CASSLLPGGPYEQYF
>TRBJ1-2|TRBV27
CASSRAGEGINYGYTF
>TRBJ2-5|TRBV19
CASSTRKETQYF
>TRBJ1-4|TRBV6-5
CASSYGPGEEKLFF
>TRBJ1-2|TRBV28
CASSSRVTGGYTF
>TRBJ1-5|TRBV19
CATRQEVIQPQHF
>TRBJ1-5|TRBV6-5
CASSPLGQQNQPQHF